This T cell receptor (beta chain) was recorded in a study of blood T cell repertoires in COVID-19. Study as a whole: Samples came from the United States, Italy and Spain, spanning acute and convalescent COVID-19. Nucleic acid was either cDNA or gDNA, and it came from T cells, B-cell-depleted T cells, or PBMCs.

The V gene's germline CDR1 is SGHTA and CDR2 FQGNSA. The V end lost 5 bases, the J end lost 5 bases, and 13 bases lay between the germline ends. This CDR3 contains 14 residues. Per the original methods: Reference gene primer amplification gave estimated nucleated cell counts. The method was immunoSEQ multiplex PCR; TCRdb's version includes in-frame clones alone and lacks a portion of them. The V and J calls and clone size are taken from that table; D and trimming were inferred from the DNA. This table has 30,000 to 45,000 clones, about 90% appearing once. The chain carries TRBV7-2 and TRBJ1-5, with D possibly TRBD1 on 5 matching bases. The sample consisted of peripheral blood. This clonotype was obtained from a woman in her seventies with active COVID-19. The CDR3 nucleotides are TGTGCCAGCAGCCAGGGAGGAAGTTATCAGCCCCAGCATTTT. Its translation is CASSQGGSYQPQHF.